The rows below give T cell receptor beta chains drawn from one sample of a study of PD-L1 blockade in urothelial cancer. Some clones are missing from TCRdb's copy, which holds only in-frame ones; the method was immunoSEQ multiplex PCR. The data hold about 73,000 clones, with roughly 91% observed a single time. The input for sequencing was PBMCs, taken around atezolizumab (anti-PD-L1) treatment. These receptor sequences come from a man aged 55 to 70 with urothelial cancer. The CDR3 runs from the conserved cysteine through the conserved F or W. The D gene is left open where the match is weak. Expanded clones get a size class; other rows say once, few or many, or leave the size out.

abundance	v_gene	d_gene	j_gene	CDR3nt	CDR3aa
-	TRBV27	-	TRBJ1-1	TGTGCCAGCAGTCAATCGAGAGTTCTGATAAACACTGAAGCTTTCTTT	CASSQSRVLINTEAFF
few	TRBV5-4	-	TRBJ2-6	TGTGCCAGCAGCCGAAAGAGCTCTGGGGCCAACGTCCTGACTTTC	CASSRKSSGANVLTF
-	TRBV7-8	TRBD1	TRBJ2-7	TGTGCCAGCAGCCCCAGAGGGACAGGGGGCCGTAAGAACGAGCAGTACTTC	CASSPRGTGGRKNEQYF
once	TRBV9	TRBD1	TRBJ2-7	TGTGCCAGCAGCGTACTTATTTCGGGACAGGGGGTCTACGAGCAGTACTTC	CASSVLISGQGVYEQYF
-	TRBV7-3	TRBD2	TRBJ2-3	TGTGCCAGCAGCTCGGAACCGGGACTAGGCACAGATACGCAGTATTTT	CASSSEPGLGTDTQYF
once	TRBV4-3	-	TRBJ1-5	TGCGCCAGCAGCCAAGACAGGGCTCAGCCCCAGCATTTT	CASSQDRAQPQHF
-	TRBV6-5	TRBD1	TRBJ2-7	TGTGCCAGCAATAGGGGGCCCAGCGACGAGCAGTACTTC	CASNRGPSDEQYF
-	TRBV12-2	-	TRBJ1-5	TGTGCAAGTCGTGTAAGGGACAGACGCTACCCTAGCAATCAGCCCCAGCATTTT	CASRVRDRRYPSNQPQHF
-	TRBV5-6	TRBD1	TRBJ1-1	TGTGCCAGCAGCCCGGCGGACAGGGAGAACACTGAAGCTTTCTTT	CASSPADRENTEAFF
-	TRBV7-3	TRBD1	TRBJ1-2	TGTGCCAGCAGCTGGGGGGGAGACAGGGGTTATGGCTACACCTTC	CASSWGGDRGYGYTF
-	TRBV2	TRBD2	TRBJ2-5	TGTGCCAGCAGCCGTAGCGGGGGAGAAGAGACCCAGTACTTC	CASSRSGGEETQYF
-	TRBV6-6	TRBD2	TRBJ2-2	TGTGCCAGCAGTTCCCGGACTAGCGGGGGCCGCGGGGAGCTGTTTTTT	CASSSRTSGGRGELFF
once	TRBV2	-	TRBJ2-5	TGTGCCAGCAGGGACTCCCTAGAGACCCAGTACTTC	CASRDSLETQYF
-	TRBV6-1	-	TRBJ1-1	TGTGCCAGCAGGCGGCAGACGAACACTGAAGCTTTCTTT	CASRRQTNTEAFF
-	TRBV7-9	TRBD1	TRBJ1-1	TGTGCCAGCAGCGCCCGACAGGGAGTGAACACTGAAGCTTTCTTT	CASSARQGVNTEAFF
-	TRBV6-1	-	TRBJ1-3	TGTGCCAGCAGTGAAGCCGGACCGGGGTCTGGAAACACCATATATTTT	CASSEAGPGSGNTIYF
-	TRBV7-2	TRBD2	TRBJ2-7	TGTGCCAGCCGCCCTGGCGGGAGCTACGAGCAGTACTTC	CASRPGGSYEQYF
-	TRBV18	-	TRBJ2-7	TGTGCCAGCTCACCAACCATCGGCGAGCAGTACTTC	CASSPTIGEQYF
-	TRBV5-1	-	TRBJ1-3	TGCGCCAGCAGCCCAGGGCACACCCTCACCCCTGGAAACACCATATATTTT	CASSPGHTLTPGNTIYF